This TCR beta chain was captured by sequencing in a study of blood T cell repertoires in COVID-19. Using immunoSEQ multiplex PCR, the repertoire was profiled, and TCRdb retains in-frame clones only, with some absent. The sample includes about 110,000 clones, about 90% of them seen just once. Trimming removed 5 bases from V and 5 bases from J, with 10 bases in between. CDR3 size: 13 residues. CDR1 and CDR2 from the germline V gene are WNHNN and SYGVQD (reference sequence). The V gene is TRBV10-1, the J gene TRBJ2-1; D gene uncertain. This clonotype originated in a human donor in a cohort sampled during active COVID-19. Sequences were obtained from peripheral blood. Here the CDR3 DNA reads TGCGCCAGCAGTCAAGTCAGTAACAATGAGCAGTTCTTC. Translated: CASSQVSNNEQFF.